These T cell receptor beta chains were read from a single sample in a study of graft-versus-host responses after intestinal transplantation. The repertoire was sequenced with immunoSEQ multiplex PCR; TCRdb's copy has only in-frame clones and lacks some. The sample holds some 15,000 clones; approximately 62% are singletons and the top ten take around 13%. This material consisted of ileum tissue, taken 524 days after transplant. These receptor sequences come from a human patient who received an intestinal transplant, so some T cells may come from the graft donor. Each CDR3 is given with its conserved first and last residue. Fields, in order: clone size, J gene, V gene, D gene, CDR3 protein, CDR3 DNA. D genes are given only for firm matches. Clone size is not always given. Where it is, it says once, few, many or a class for expanded clones.

NA TRBJ1-1 TRBV6-6 NA CASSPPESLNSEAFF TGTGCCAGCAGTCCACCTGAGTCACTGAACTCTGAAGCTTTCTTT
NA TRBJ1-1 TRBV6-6 NA CASSYSARDTEAFF TGTGCCAGCAGTTACTCGGCCAGGGACACTGAAGCTTTCTTT
NA TRBJ2-7 TRBV5-3 NA CARSYPRGSCEQYF TGTGCCAGAAGCTATCCCAGGGGTAGCTGCGAGCAGTACTTC
few TRBJ1-5 TRBV6-6 NA CAAGDQPQHF TGTGCCGCGGGGGATCAGCCCCAGCATTTT
once TRBJ1-2 TRBV5-4 TRBD1 CASSLRQGLGGYTF TGTGCCAGCAGCTTGCGACAGGGCCTAGGTGGCTACACCTTC
NA TRBJ1-2 TRBV15 TRBD1 CATSRDRGGGYTF TGTGCCACCAGCAGGGACAGGGGAGGAGGCTACACCTTC
few TRBJ2-5 TRBV19 TRBD2 CASSAERGAQETQYF TGTGCCAGTAGTGCAGAGCGGGGGGCTCAAGAGACCCAGTACTTC
NA TRBJ1-5 TRBV4-1 TRBD1 CASSNRQGAPWQPQHF TGCGCCAGCAGCAACCGACAGGGAGCCCCGTGGCAGCCCCAGCATTTT
NA TRBJ2-7 TRBV27 TRBD1 CASSFWPLRTGPTYEQYF TGTGCCAGCAGTTTTTGGCCCTTACGGACAGGGCCCACCTACGAGCAGTACTTC
once TRBJ2-1 TRBV2 TRBD2 CASSELFGWLAAYNEQFF TGTGCCAGCAGTGAACTCTTTGGTTGGCTAGCGGCCTACAATGAGCAGTTCTTC
few TRBJ1-6 TRBV7-2 NA CASSSITGNNSPLHF TGTGCCAGCAGCTCCATTACAGGGAACAATTCACCCCTCCACTTT
NA TRBJ2-1 TRBV7-2 NA CASSLVGGKRNEQFF TGTGCCAGCAGCTTAGTCGGGGGAAAGCGCAATGAGCAGTTCTTC
NA TRBJ2-7 TRBV30 NA CAWSVGRQELYEQYF TGTGCCTGGAGTGTAGGGCGACAGGAACTTTACGAGCAGTACTTC
NA TRBJ2-7 TRBV5-1 TRBD1 CASSVDRGLYEQYF TGCGCCAGCAGCGTGGACAGGGGTCTCTACGAGCAGTACTTC
NA TRBJ2-2 TRBV5-1 TRBD2 CASSDLLAGNTGELFF TGCGCCAGCAGCGACTTACTAGCGGGGAACACCGGGGAGCTGTTTTTT
NA TRBJ1-1 TRBV19 TRBD1 CASSVRGTGEAFF TGTGCCAGTAGTGTTAGAGGGACAGGGGAAGCTTTCTTT
NA TRBJ1-5 TRBV19 NA CASRPGGGIGNQPQHF TGTGCCAGTCGTCCCGGTGGGGGCATAGGGAATCAGCCCCAGCATTTT
NA TRBJ2-1 TRBV27 NA CASSLAGNKNEQFF TGTGCCAGCAGTTTAGCAGGGAACAAAAATGAGCAGTTCTTC
once TRBJ2-3 TRBV29-1 TRBD1 CSVGEDRGTDTQYF TGCAGCGTTGGTGAGGACAGGGGCACAGATACGCAGTATTTT
NA TRBJ2-2 TRBV7-9 TRBD2 CASSLGGGANTGELFF TGTGCCAGCAGCTTAGGCGGGGGGGCGAACACCGGGGAGCTGTTTTTT
NA TRBJ2-1 TRBV5-1 NA CASSFEVGAKFF TGCGCCAGCAGCTTTGAGGTAGGGGCAAAATTCTTC
NA TRBJ1-2 TRBV15 NA CATSRVGQIGYTF TGTGCCACCAGCAGAGTTGGACAGATTGGCTACACCTTC
medium-sized TRBJ1-3 TRBV18 NA CASSPSGDGHSGNTIYF TGTGCCAGCTCACCATCCGGAGACGGCCACTCTGGAAACACCATATATTTT
NA TRBJ2-7 TRBV2 NA CASRWQGYEQYF TGTGCCAGCAGGTGGCAGGGGTACGAGCAGTACTTC
NA TRBJ2-2 TRBV5-6 NA CASSPRRDGELFF TGTGCCAGCAGCCCGCGGCGCGACGGGGAGCTGTTTTTT
NA TRBJ2-2 TRBV5-1 TRBD1 CATQTGGSTGELFF TGCGCCACCCAGACAGGGGGTAGCACCGGGGAGCTGTTTTTT
few TRBJ2-2 TRBV10-1 TRBD2 CASSPERGYTGELFF TGCGCCAGTAGCCCGGAGCGGGGTTATACCGGGGAGCTGTTTTTT
NA TRBJ1-1 TRBV7-2 TRBD1 CASSRRQGPNTEAFF TGTGCCAGCAGCAGGCGACAGGGACCGAACACTGAAGCTTTCTTT
NA TRBJ2-7 TRBV7-2 NA CASSLVPSANEQYF TGTGCCAGCAGCTTAGTTCCTAGCGCTAACGAGCAGTACTTC
NA TRBJ2-3 TRBV5-6 TRBD2 CASSLGLAAISTDTQYF TGTGCCAGCAGCTTGGGTCTAGCGGCCATTAGCACAGATACGCAGTATTTT
NA TRBJ1-2 TRBV5-5 NA CASSYRGGEGYTF TGTGCCAGCAGCTACCGAGGGGGGGAAGGCTACACCTTC
few TRBJ1-2 TRBV2 NA CARRSNYGYTF TGTGCCAGGAGAAGTAACTATGGCTACACCTTC
few TRBJ1-3 TRBV10-1 NA CASSETKGSRDGGRWCGNTIYF TGCGCCAGCAGTGAGACCAAAGGATCCCGTGACGGGGGGCGTTGGTGCGGAAACACCATATATTTT
NA TRBJ1-5 TRBV4-1 TRBD1 CASSLNSGTGANQPQHF TGCGCCAGCAGTCTCAATTCCGGGACAGGGGCAAATCAGCCCCAGCATTTT
once TRBJ2-7 TRBV2 NA CASSDGSYYEQYF TGTGCCAGCAGTGATGGCAGTTACTACGAGCAGTACTTC
NA TRBJ1-1 TRBV6-5 NA CASSYSHGTEAFF TGTGCCAGCAGTTACTCTCACGGGACTGAAGCTTTCTTT
NA TRBJ1-5 TRBV7-9 TRBD1 CASSVGQGSNQPQHF TGTGCCAGCAGCGTAGGACAGGGAAGCAATCAGCCCCAGCATTTT
NA TRBJ2-7 TRBV30 NA CAWRGMGSYYEQYF TGTGCCTGGAGAGGGATGGGGAGCTACTACGAGCAGTACTTC
few TRBJ1-2 TRBV10-3 TRBD1 CAISVGDSRLYTF TGTGCCATCAGTGTCGGGGACAGTCGACTCTACACCTTC
few TRBJ2-2 TRBV7-8 TRBD2 CASSLLGGTRGSGELFF TGTGCCAGCAGCTTATTAGGCGGGACTAGAGGATCCGGGGAGCTGTTTTTT
NA TRBJ1-4 TRBV25-1 NA CASSARLATNEKLFF TGTGCCAGCAGTGCCCGACTGGCAACTAATGAAAAACTGTTTTTT
once TRBJ1-1 TRBV5-1 TRBD1 CASSSRQGGTEAFF TGCGCCAGCAGCTCCCGACAGGGAGGCACTGAAGCTTTCTTT
once TRBJ2-7 TRBV7-2 TRBD1 CASGPQGGQNEQYF TGTGCCAGCGGACCACAGGGGGGCCAAAACGAGCAGTACTTC
NA TRBJ2-1 TRBV4-3 TRBD2 CASSQEANIAGGSYNEQFF TGCGCCAGCAGCCAAGAGGCGAACATAGCGGGGGGTTCCTACAATGAGCAGTTCTTC
NA TRBJ1-4 TRBV7-2 TRBD1 CAKGQGDATNEKLFF TGTGCCAAGGGACAGGGCGATGCAACTAATGAAAAACTGTTTTTT
few TRBJ2-7 TRBV9 NA CASSPHGSYEQYF TGTGCCAGCAGCCCCCACGGCTCCTACGAGCAGTACTTC
once TRBJ2-3 TRBV5-6 NA CASSAPSATQYF TGTGCCAGCAGCGCCCCTAGCGCTACGCAGTATTTT
NA TRBJ1-1 TRBV28 TRBD1 CASRLTGGMNTEAFF TGTGCCAGCAGATTGACAGGGGGAATGAACACTGAAGCTTTCTTT
few TRBJ2-7 TRBV30 NA CAWIGGGFGTGGDLYF TGTGCCTGGATTGGCGGGGGTTTCGGGACAGGCGGAGATCTATACTTC
NA TRBJ1-1 TRBV5-4 TRBD1 CASSFDRANTEAFF TGTGCCAGCAGCTTCGACAGGGCGAACACTGAAGCTTTCTTT
few TRBJ2-3 TRBV19 NA CASSLLRDTQYF TGTGCCAGTAGTCTCCTCCGAGATACGCAGTATTTT
NA TRBJ1-4 TRBV7-6 NA CASSPNPTGFNEKLFF TGTGCCAGCAGCCCCAACCCGACAGGTTTTAATGAAAAACTGTTTTTT
large TRBJ1-5 TRBV5-5 TRBD1 CASSPIGTGNQPQHF TGTGCCAGCAGCCCGATCGGGACAGGCAATCAGCCCCAGCATTTT
NA TRBJ1-4 TRBV7-2 NA CASSLGWHSGDEKLFF TGTGCCAGCAGCTTAGGGTGGCACTCGGGGGATGAAAAACTGTTTTTT
few TRBJ2-1 TRBV6-5 TRBD2 CASRIAGGYNEQFF TGTGCCAGCAGAATAGCGGGGGGATACAATGAGCAGTTCTTC
NA TRBJ1-2 TRBV30 NA CAWVSGHYGYTF TGTGCCTGGGTCAGTGGTCACTATGGCTACACCTTC
NA TRBJ2-3 TRBV5-8 TRBD2 CASSLVRSSGESTDTQYF TGTGCCAGCAGCTTGGTGAGGTCTAGCGGGGAGAGCACAGATACGCAGTATTTT
NA TRBJ2-7 TRBV23-1 TRBD1 CASRERQGERRLSYEQYF TGCGCCAGCAGGGAAAGACAGGGGGAACGCAGGCTATCCTACGAGCAGTACTTC
NA TRBJ1-6 TRBV4-1 TRBD1 CASSQGDRNSPLHF TGCGCCAGCAGCCAAGGGGACAGAAATTCACCCCTCCACTTT